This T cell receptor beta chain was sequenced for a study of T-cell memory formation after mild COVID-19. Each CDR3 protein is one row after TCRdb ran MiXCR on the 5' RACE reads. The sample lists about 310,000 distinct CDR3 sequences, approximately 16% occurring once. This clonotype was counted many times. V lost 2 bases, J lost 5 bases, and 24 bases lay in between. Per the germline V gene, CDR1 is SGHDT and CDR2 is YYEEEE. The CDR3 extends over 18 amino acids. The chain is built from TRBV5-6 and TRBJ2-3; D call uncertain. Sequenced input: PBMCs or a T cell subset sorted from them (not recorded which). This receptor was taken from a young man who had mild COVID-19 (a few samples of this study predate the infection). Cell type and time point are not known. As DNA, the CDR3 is TGTGCCAGCAGCTTTACGTTCGTAGGGCCAACGGTGGGAGATACGCAGTATTTT. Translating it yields CASSFTFVGPTVGDTQYF.